The rows below give T cell receptor beta chains drawn from one sample of a study of blood T cell repertoires in COVID-19. This table comes from immunoSEQ multiplex PCR, and its TCRdb copy is limited to in-frame clones, with some not included. The sample consists of 180,000 or so clones, more than 85% of them appearing once. The sequenced sample was peripheral blood. These receptors came from a man aged 18-30 years with acute or convalescent COVID-19. Both conserved end residues are part of each CDR3. D genes are given only for firm matches. Clone size, where shown, is once, few, many, or a class for clones that have expanded.

abundance: once
v_gene: TRBV6-1
d_gene: -
j_gene: TRBJ1-3
CDR3aa: CASSEGDFSGNTIYF
CDR3nt: TGTGCCAGCAGTGAAGGGGACTTCTCTGGAAACACCATATATTTT

abundance: -
v_gene: TRBV29-1
d_gene: -
j_gene: TRBJ2-5
CDR3aa: CSVEPGRGGETQYF
CDR3nt: TGCAGCGTTGAACCTGGTCGGGGTGGTGAGACCCAGTACTTC

abundance: -
v_gene: TRBV5-1
d_gene: -
j_gene: TRBJ2-7
CDR3aa: CASSLVGGDYEQYF
CDR3nt: TGCGCCAGCAGCTTGGTAGGGGGGGACTACGAGCAGTACTTC

abundance: once
v_gene: TRBV19
d_gene: TRBD1
j_gene: TRBJ2-7
CDR3aa: CASSIGTGYDEQYF
CDR3nt: TGTGCCAGTAGTATTGGGACAGGGTATGACGAGCAGTACTTC

abundance: -
v_gene: TRBV19
d_gene: -
j_gene: TRBJ1-2
CDR3aa: CASSMVATANYGYTF
CDR3nt: TGTGCCAGTAGTATGGTGGCGACAGCTAACTATGGCTACACCTTC

abundance: -
v_gene: TRBV19
d_gene: TRBD2
j_gene: TRBJ2-4
CDR3aa: CASSIESGGGNIQYF
CDR3nt: TGTGCCAGTAGTATAGAGAGCGGGGGGGGAAACATTCAGTACTTC

abundance: once
v_gene: TRBV3-1/TRBV3-2
d_gene: -
j_gene: TRBJ2-5
CDR3aa: CASSQEFLSETQYF
CDR3nt: TGTGCCAGCAGCCAAGAATTCCTTTCAGAGACCCAGTACTTC

abundance: -
v_gene: TRBV29-1
d_gene: -
j_gene: TRBJ1-4
CDR3aa: CSVSGQWGEKLFF
CDR3nt: TGCAGCGTCTCCGGACAGTGGGGTGAAAAACTGTTTTTT

abundance: -
v_gene: TRBV6-6
d_gene: TRBD1
j_gene: TRBJ2-7
CDR3aa: CASSQTGSEQYF
CDR3nt: TGTGCCAGCAGTCAGACAGGGTCCGAGCAGTACTTC

abundance: -
v_gene: TRBV6-1
d_gene: TRBD1
j_gene: TRBJ1-5
CDR3aa: CASSDTGQEYQPQHF
CDR3nt: TGTGCCAGCAGTGATACGGGACAGGAGTATCAGCCCCAGCATTTT

abundance: -
v_gene: TRBV6-2/TRBV6-3
d_gene: TRBD1
j_gene: TRBJ2-3
CDR3aa: CASSYPPTGLAATDTQYF
CDR3nt: TGTGCCAGCAGTTACCCCCCGACAGGGTTGGCGGCCACAGATACGCAGTATTTT

abundance: -
v_gene: TRBV19
d_gene: TRBD1
j_gene: TRBJ1-3
CDR3aa: CASSIPGQAGNTIYF
CDR3nt: TGTGCCAGTAGTATACCGGGACAGGCTGGAAACACCATATATTTT

abundance: -
v_gene: TRBV5-1
d_gene: -
j_gene: TRBJ1-6
CDR3aa: CASSSTDSNSPLHF
CDR3nt: TGCGCCAGCAGCTCAACCGACAGTAATTCACCCCTCCACTTT

abundance: -
v_gene: TRBV5-1
d_gene: -
j_gene: TRBJ1-3
CDR3aa: CASSFSSRDSGNTIYF
CDR3nt: TGCGCCAGCAGCTTTAGTTCAAGAGACTCTGGAAACACCATATATTTT

abundance: -
v_gene: TRBV29-1
d_gene: -
j_gene: TRBJ1-1
CDR3aa: CSVEIRGNTEAFF
CDR3nt: TGCAGCGTTGAAATCAGGGGGAACACTGAAGCTTTCTTT

abundance: once
v_gene: TRBV7-6
d_gene: TRBD2
j_gene: TRBJ2-7
CDR3aa: CASSPGGYEQYF
CDR3nt: TGTGCCAGCAGCCCCGGGGGGTACGAGCAGTACTTC

abundance: -
v_gene: TRBV19
d_gene: -
j_gene: TRBJ1-5
CDR3aa: CASNPIDWASNQPQHF
CDR3nt: TGTGCCAGTAACCCGATCGATTGGGCTAGCAATCAGCCCCAGCATTTT

abundance: -
v_gene: TRBV19
d_gene: -
j_gene: TRBJ1-2
CDR3aa: CASSIDAEGYTF
CDR3nt: TGTGCCAGTAGTATAGATGCGGAGGGCTACACCTTC

abundance: -
v_gene: TRBV12-5
d_gene: TRBD1
j_gene: TRBJ1-1
CDR3aa: CASGPGTGHEAFF
CDR3nt: TGTGCTAGTGGTCCCGGGACAGGCCATGAGGCTTTCTTT

abundance: -
v_gene: TRBV4-1
d_gene: TRBD2
j_gene: TRBJ2-1
CDR3aa: CASSDKRGVFNEQFF
CDR3nt: TGCGCCAGCAGCGACAAGCGGGGGGTATTCAATGAGCAGTTCTTC

abundance: -
v_gene: TRBV19
d_gene: TRBD2
j_gene: TRBJ2-7
CDR3aa: CASGRGGSSYEQYF
CDR3nt: TGTGCCAGTGGACGCGGGGGGTCCTCCTACGAGCAGTACTTC